The clone carrying this TCR beta chain was counted a few times. Its antigen is as yet unknown. The data originate from a study of T cells in Graves' hyperthyroidism and ophthalmopathy. Study conclusions and caveats: Blood held most thyroid clonotypes expanded above 0.001 frequency.

It was RNA transcripts that yielded the amplified TCR beta CDR3 regions. The TCR CDR3 was amplified in a first-round RT-PCR using the HTBI primer set. TCRdb re-called the multiplex PCR reads through MiXCR, storing one row per CDR3 protein. The table lists some 270,000 distinct CDR3 sequences, roughly an eighth of them singletons, with 7.9% in the top ten. Exclusion of a patient resulted from uncontrolled infection, other autoimmune disease, pregnancy or lactation. Diagnosis rested on symptoms, serum thyroxine and TRAb, thyroid ultrasound, and orbital computed tomography. Fresh peripheral blood, 8 to 10 ml, was the source of the PBMCs. The germline CDR1 and CDR2 sequences are MNHEY and SVGEGT. This CDR3 has 14 amino acids. The germline V and J ends were trimmed by 5 bases and 10 bases, with 15 bases remaining between them.

Sequencing was done on a sample of blood. This chain joins TRBV6-2 or TRBV6-3 and TRBJ1-6, with D perhaps TRBD1 (5 bases). This clonotype was sampled from a woman aged 40 to 50 with Graves' hyperthyroidism. The DNA for the CDR3 is TGTGCCAGCAGTCCCCGGGGCTCCTTGTCACCCCTCCACTTT. Amino acids: CASSPRGSLSPLHF.